This passage covers 10 T cell receptor beta chains from one sample sequenced in a study of regulatory T cells in long-lasting Graves disease. Both iRepertoire HTBI primers and Arm-PCR of CDR3 regions were used to build the TCR beta libraries. TCRdb reprocessed the multiplex PCR reads with MiXCR, giving one entry per CDR3 protein. This table holds about 500,000 distinct CDR3 sequences, approximately 12% found once. Sample time point: newly diagnosed GD, antithyroid drugs for less than 3 months. There was RNA extracted from PBMCs, and the TCR library was made from it. The same data also went into a second study, on T cells in Graves' hyperthyroidism and ophthalmopathy.

Sequencing used peripheral blood mononuclear cells (PBMCs), obtained at new diagnosis, from a patient treated with antithyroid drugs. Receptors originate from a woman in her twenties or thirties with Graves disease.

This clonotype has ten or more counts. The chain recombines TRBV28 with TRBJ1-1; D is unclear. The CDR3 loop spans 13 amino acids. Trimming shortened V by 3 bases and J by 8 bases, and 13 bases separated the two germline ends. CDR1 MDHEN and CDR2 SYDVKM come from the germline V gene. CDR3 amino acids: CASSFSMRREAFF. CDR3 coding DNA: TGTGCCAGCAGTTTCAGTATGAGGCGAGAAGCTTTCTTT.

This clonotype showed up many times. The chain joins TRBV19 to TRBJ1-1; no firm D call. The CDR3 is 13 residues long. The V and J ends lost 3 bases and 0 bases respectively, with 5 bases between them. The germline gives CDR1 LNHDA, CDR2 SQIVND (reference sequence). This chain's CDR3 is CASSMIVNTEAFF. DNA for the CDR3: TGTGCCAGTAGTATGATCGTGAACACTGAAGCTTTCTTT.

In this sample, this clonotype turned up many times. The chain is built from TRBV10-2 and TRBJ2-6, with D tentatively TRBD2 (6 bases). The V gene's germline CDR1 is WSHSY and CDR2 SAAADI. The CDR3 covers 15 residues. V lost 2 bases to trimming and J lost 4 bases, with 9 bases between them. In nucleotides, the CDR3 is TGCGCCAGCAGTGAGAGGAGGGCCGGGGCCAACGTCCTGACTTTC. This codes for CASSERRAGANVLTF.

The CDR3 DNA is TGTGCCAGCAGCCCAAGGAGCGGGAGCGGCTACACCTTC. The encoded protein is CASSPRSGSGYTF. This chain links TRBV7-9 with TRBJ1-2; D remains ambiguous. The ends were cut back, 5 bases at V and 8 bases at J, with 15 bases in the middle. Germline CDR1 SEHNR, CDR2 FQNEAQ (reference sequence). The CDR3 is made up of 13 amino acids.

In this sample, this clonotype turned up a few times. The chain carries TRBV6-1 and TRBJ2-1, with TRBD2 as a possible D gene (5 bases). Germline-derived CDR1 and CDR2 are MNHNS and SASEGT. The CDR3 is made up of 14 amino acids. The V end lost 2 bases, the J end lost 8 bases, and 13 bases lay between the germline ends. The CDR3 is CASSEYWAGDEQFF. The CDR3 DNA reads as TGTGCCAGCAGTGAATATTGGGCCGGGGATGAGCAGTTCTTC.

This clonotype was counted many times. The chain recombines TRBV27 with TRBJ2-7; maybe TRBD2 (6 bases). Trimming took off 3 bases at V and 1 base at J, with 10 bases between the two ends. The CDR3 consists of 14 residues. Germline V gene lookup returns CDR1 MNHEY and CDR2 SMNVEV (reference sequence). The CDR3 is CASSFRRESYEQYF. CDR3 in DNA: TGTGCCAGCAGTTTTCGGAGGGAATCCTACGAGCAGTACTTC.

For this clonotype: The junction departs from the called germline gene at one end, perhaps through a read error. The chain carries TRBV27 and TRBJ1-2, with D possibly TRBD1 on 5 matching bases. Germline V gene sequence: CDR1 MNHEY, CDR2 SMNVEV (reference sequence). The CDR3 sequence is 13 residues long. This CDR3 is CANSSQVGYGYTF. CDR3 sequence (DNA): TGTGCCAACAGTTCACAGGTCGGCTATGGCTACACCTTC.

This clonotype has a count of ten or more. This chain uses TRBV7-2 with TRBJ1-4; a weak D match, TRBD1 (5 bases). Trimming removed 6 bases at V and 3 bases at J, with 14 bases between. CDR1 SGHTA and CDR2 FQGNSA come from the germline V gene. The CDR3 runs 15 residues. The CDR3 region is CASRDGGLANEKLFF. CDR3 DNA: TGTGCCAGCAGAGATGGGGGACTCGCTAATGAAAAACTGTTTTTT.

This clonotype showed up many times. The chain carries TRBV7-3 and TRBJ2-1; TRBD2 matches 10 bases. The CDR3 runs to 14 residues. Losses at the gene ends were 5 bases for V and 13 bases for J; bases not matched to a gene: 11. Germline V gene lookup returns CDR1 SGHTA and CDR2 FQGTGA. CDR3 in DNA: TGTGCCAGCAGCCCCTCCCCTAGCGGGGGCATCCAGTTCTTC. Amino acid sequence: CASSPSPSGGIQFF.

The count of this clonotype is one. The chain recombines TRBV6-1 with TRBJ2-7, with D maybe TRBD2 (6 bases). Germline V CDR1 and CDR2: MNHNS, SASEGT. The CDR3 length is 15 residues. Trimming left V 1 base short and J 3 bases short, with 13 bases between. The CDR3 loop is CASSEGLEGNYEQYF. The CDR3 DNA is TGTGCCAGCAGTGAAGGACTAGAGGGGAACTACGAGCAGTACTTC.